These T cell receptor beta chains were read from a single sample in a study of response to subunit inactivated influenza vaccine. From the RT-PCR reads, TCRdb called clonotypes with MiXCR, one entry per CDR3 protein. The repertoire holds around 850,000 distinct CDR3 sequences, about 18% seen once, with 11% in the top ten. This sample comprised PBMCs from blood, obtained 4 to 6 days after vaccination. These receptor sequences come from a man aged 45-65 years who received an inactivated influenza vaccine. Each CDR3 is given with its conserved first and last residue. The order of the fields is CDR3 protein, V gene, J gene.

CDR3: CASSLGWGRTDTQYF
V: TRBV27
J: TRBJ2-3

CDR3: CASSPVGGGNYEQYF
V: TRBV11-2
J: TRBJ2-7

CDR3: CASNWGRLRTLSTQYF
V: TRBV7-6
J: TRBJ2-3

CDR3: CSARRGQGYNEQFF
V: TRBV20-1
J: TRBJ2-1

CDR3: CASSQGIGPTGIETQYF
V: TRBV4-1
J: TRBJ2-5

CDR3: CASSLRAGVFGGLTDTQYF
V: TRBV5-6
J: TRBJ2-3

CDR3: CSAPHRDSRYNEQFF
V: TRBV20-1
J: TRBJ2-1

CDR3: CASSEVGGGYTEAFF
V: TRBV6-1
J: TRBJ1-1

CDR3: CASSPGTVQETQYF
V: TRBV5-1
J: TRBJ2-5

CDR3: CASSDKEVTPTVYEQYF
V: TRBV25-1
J: TRBJ2-7

CDR3: CASSRLEGIEAFF
V: TRBV5-1
J: TRBJ1-1

CDR3: CAPTSSYEQYF
V: TRBV5-1
J: TRBJ2-7

CDR3: CASSVGATGSTEAFF
V: TRBV9
J: TRBJ1-1

CDR3: CASRRQGSNTGELFF
V: TRBV5-1
J: TRBJ2-2

CDR3: CASSIRQAGDEQYF
V: TRBV5-5
J: TRBJ2-7

CDR3: CASTRTAPYEQYF
V: TRBV6-4
J: TRBJ2-7

CDR3: CASSLEEGMVYEQYF
V: TRBV7-9
J: TRBJ2-7

CDR3: CATSRLAGGLHEQFF
V: TRBV15
J: TRBJ2-1

CDR3: CASSPPQALSREQYF
V: TRBV19
J: TRBJ2-7

CDR3: CASSDPGGSLRNEQFF
V: TRBV10-1
J: TRBJ2-1

CDR3: CASRDGLAGWSGELFF
V: TRBV7-9
J: TRBJ2-2

CDR3: CASSEGQEKLFF
V: TRBV5-1
J: TRBJ1-4

CDR3: CASRLGGGAYNEQFF
V: TRBV6-1
J: TRBJ2-1

CDR3: CASSQDPGGVNTGELFF
V: TRBV4-3
J: TRBJ2-2

CDR3: CASSPSSGGSYNEQFF
V: TRBV28
J: TRBJ2-1

CDR3: CASSPGQGGFEQYF
V: TRBV27
J: TRBJ2-7

CDR3: CSASFTTSVHEQFF
V: TRBV20-1
J: TRBJ2-1

CDR3: CSVVQAGISYEQYF
V: TRBV29-1
J: TRBJ2-7

CDR3: CASSWGRGSYNEQFF
V: TRBV5-6
J: TRBJ2-1

CDR3: CATSKDKETQYF
V: TRBV15
J: TRBJ2-5

CDR3: CSGRDMTTYEQYF
V: TRBV20-1
J: TRBJ2-7

CDR3: CASSLVGTGQRELFF
V: TRBV7-8
J: TRBJ2-2

CDR3: CAWSVGRGYEQYF
V: TRBV30
J: TRBJ2-7

CDR3: CASSLGVRGPGGQETQYF
V: TRBV28
J: TRBJ2-5

CDR3: CASSRRGGANTGELFF
V: TRBV6-1
J: TRBJ2-2

CDR3: CSSVDGGNYGYTF
V: TRBV20-1
J: TRBJ1-2

CDR3: CASSLGGFPEAFF
V: TRBV7-9
J: TRBJ1-1